Listed below are T cell receptor beta chains from one sample, sequenced in a study of early T cells in non-severe SARS-CoV-2 infection. TCRdb processed the 5' RACE reads anew with MiXCR; each CDR3 protein has one entry. The sample carries about 33,000 distinct CDR3 sequences, less than 6.5% recorded once. Input material: whole blood. The receptors here all came from an adult who was a healthcare worker with PCR-confirmed SARS-CoV-2 infection or an uninfected control (not recorded which). Each CDR3 is given with its conserved first and last residue. D genes are given only for firm matches. A row's size may be missing; if present it is once, few, many or a size class.

clone size	D gene	J gene	V gene	CDR3 DNA	CDR3 protein
many	.	TRBJ2-5	TRBV7-3	TGTGCCAGCAGCTTAACTGGTTTTGAGACCCAGTACTTC	CASSLTGFETQYF
few	.	TRBJ1-1	TRBV7-3	TGTGCCAGCAGCCCTTCATCGCGCGCTGAAGCTTTCTTT	CASSPSSRAEAFF
few	.	TRBJ2-7	TRBV20-1	TGCAGTGCTAGAGATCCGTATACCTACGAGCAGTACTTC	CSARDPYTYEQYF
many	.	TRBJ2-1	TRBV3-1	TGTGCCAGCAGCCAAGTGTGGGGGAATGAGCAGTTCTTC	CASSQVWGNEQFF
many	.	TRBJ2-4	TRBV6-5	TGTGCCAGCATGGGGGCAGGGACAGCCAAAAACATTCAGTACTTC	CASMGAGTAKNIQYF
many	.	TRBJ1-1	TRBV6-2/TRBV6-3	TGTGCCAGCAGTTACCCATTCGGACGAGGCGCGAACACTGAAGCTTTCTTT	CASSYPFGRGANTEAFF
many	.	TRBJ1-2	TRBV7-9	TGTGCCAGCAGCTTAGGGATAGCAGGGAACTATGGCTACACCTTC	CASSLGIAGNYGYTF
many	TRBD1	TRBJ2-1	TRBV7-8	TGTGCCAGCAGGGTTAGGGGGCAGGGGGCGTATGAGCAGTTCTTC	CASRVRGQGAYEQFF
few	TRBD2	TRBJ2-2	TRBV2	TGTGCCAGCAGTGCGACTAGCGGGATAACCGGGGAGCTGTTTTTT	CASSATSGITGELFF
many	.	TRBJ1-2	TRBV20-1	TGCAGTGCTAACAGGCAGGACTATGGCTACACCTTC	CSANRQDYGYTF
many	TRBD2	TRBJ2-5	TRBV11-3	TGTGCCAGCAGCAGCGGCGGGGGGATAGAGACCCAGTACTTC	CASSSGGGIETQYF
many	.	TRBJ1-1	TRBV20-1	TGCAGCGCTCAAGGAGGATTGAACACTGAAGCTTTCTTT	CSAQGGLNTEAFF
.	TRBD2	TRBJ2-1	TRBV2	TGTGCCAGCAGAGTGGGACTAGCGGGAACCTACAATGAGCAGTTCTTC	CASRVGLAGTYNEQFF
many	.	TRBJ2-1	TRBV7-2	TGTGCCAGCAGCTTAGCAGGGGAGCAGTTCTTC	CASSLAGEQFF
few	.	TRBJ2-7	TRBV18	TGTGCCAGCTCCCCAATTGGAGACTACGAGCAGTACTTC	CASSPIGDYEQYF
many	.	TRBJ1-2	TRBV5-4	TGTGCCAGCAGCCAGGGGACGACATCCAAGAACTATGGCTACACCTTC	CASSQGTTSKNYGYTF
few	.	TRBJ2-7	TRBV7-8	TGTGCCAGCAGCTTAGTTCTGGGGGAGCAGTACTTC	CASSLVLGEQYF
.	.	TRBJ2-1	TRBV5-4	TGTGCCAGCAGTCCGTTCGATCCGAGCTCCTACAATGAGCAGTTCTTC	CASSPFDPSSYNEQFF
few	TRBD1	TRBJ2-3	TRBV5-1	TGCGCCAGCAGCGAACGGACAGGGGGCGCAGATACGCAGTATTTT	CASSERTGGADTQYF
many	.	TRBJ2-1	TRBV5-1	TGCGCCAGCAGCTCCGGGATTGGGACGGATGAGCAGTTCTTC	CASSSGIGTDEQFF
.	.	TRBJ1-1	TRBV7-2	TGTGCCAGCAGTAAAGAAGGGGGAGCTGAAGCTTTCTTT	CASSKEGGAEAFF
many	.	TRBJ1-1	TRBV7-3	TGTGCCAGCAGCCTTACGGCAGCAGCAAGGGTAGCTTTCTTT	CASSLTAAARVAFF
.	.	TRBJ2-1	TRBV6-2/TRBV6-3	TGTGCCAGCAGTTACGGTTTCAGGGGAAGCTACAATGAGCAGTTCTTC	CASSYGFRGSYNEQFF
many	TRBD1	TRBJ2-1	TRBV5-1	TGCGCCAGCAGCTTTCGACAGGGATCGGCCAATGAGCAGTTCTTC	CASSFRQGSANEQFF
many	.	TRBJ2-5	TRBV10-1	TGCGCCAGCAGTGATGGGGGCGAAGAGACCCAGTACTTC	CASSDGGEETQYF
.	.	TRBJ2-5	TRBV18	TGTGCCAGCTCACCACCGTTCGCAGAGACCCAGTACTTC	CASSPPFAETQYF
many	TRBD2	TRBJ2-1	TRBV7-3	TGTGCCAGCAGCTTACGCGGGGGGGTCAATGAGCAGTTCTTC	CASSLRGGVNEQFF